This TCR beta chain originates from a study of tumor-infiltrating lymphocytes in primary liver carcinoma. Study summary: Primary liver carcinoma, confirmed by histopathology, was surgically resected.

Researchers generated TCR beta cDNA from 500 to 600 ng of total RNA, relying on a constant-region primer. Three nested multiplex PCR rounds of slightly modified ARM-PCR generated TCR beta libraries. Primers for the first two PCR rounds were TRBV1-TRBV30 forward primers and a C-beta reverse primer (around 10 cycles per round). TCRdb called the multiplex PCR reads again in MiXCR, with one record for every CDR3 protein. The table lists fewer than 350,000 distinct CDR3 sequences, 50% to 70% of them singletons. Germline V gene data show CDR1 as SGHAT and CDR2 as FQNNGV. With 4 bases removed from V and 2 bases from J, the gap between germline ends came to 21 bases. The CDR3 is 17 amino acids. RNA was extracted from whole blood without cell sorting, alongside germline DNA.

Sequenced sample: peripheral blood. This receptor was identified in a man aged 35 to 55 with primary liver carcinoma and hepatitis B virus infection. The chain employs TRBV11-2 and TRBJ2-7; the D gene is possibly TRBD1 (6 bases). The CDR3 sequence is CASSCHAGVIEPYEQYF. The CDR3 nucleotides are TGTGCCAGCAGCTGTCACGCAGGGGTTATTGAACCCTACGAGCAGTACTTC.